The 21 T cell receptor beta chains below all came from one sample that was sequenced in a study of cytomegalovirus exposure and HLA in healthy donors. The PCR used 60 Vbeta and 13 Jbeta primers. Profiling relied on immunoSEQ multiplex PCR, and the TCRdb table lists in-frame clones only, not all of them. The sample holds about 120,000 clones; more than 65% are singletons and the top ten take approximately 1.5%. The sequencing input was PBMCs. All receptors come from a woman between 18 and 30 years old in good health and CMV-seronegative.

The chain employs TRBV6-5 and TRBJ1-1; 12 nucleotides agree with TRBD1. This CDR3 contains 14 residues. Unmatched junction bases numbered 6, after V lost 6 bases and J lost 7 bases. Germline V gene data show CDR1 as MNHEY and CDR2 as SVGAGI. Written as DNA, the CDR3 is TGTGCCAGCAGACGGGACAGGGGGCATTTTGAAGCTTTCTTT. This codes for CASRRDRGHFEAFF.

The genes are TRBV18 and TRBJ1-2; possible D gene TRBD1, 6 bases. Deletions cut 3 bases from V and 8 bases from J, with 19 bases between. Per germline, CDR1 KGHSH and CDR2 LQKENI. The CDR3 loop spans 15 amino acids. In nucleotides, the CDR3 is TGTGCCAGCTCACCGCCTCTTGACAGGATGGGAGGCTACACCTTC. Translated: CASSPPLDRMGGYTF.

The chain joins TRBV6-6 to TRBJ2-7; 9 bases agree with TRBD2. Germline CDR1 MNHNY, CDR2 SVGAGI (reference sequence). The CDR3 totals 14 residues. Trimming removed 5 bases from V and 2 bases from J; junction bases left unmatched: 4. Here the CDR3 reads CASSLAGTAYEQYF. CDR3 nucleotides: TGTGCCAGCAGTCTAGCGGGGACCGCCTACGAGCAGTACTTC.

Only one count was recorded for this clone. The chain is built from TRBV9 and TRBJ1-2; D uncertain. Germline lookup yields CDR1 SGDLS and CDR2 YYNGEE. The CDR3 extends over 16 amino acids. Trimming removed 5 bases at V and 1 base at J, with 18 bases between. The CDR3 bases are TGTGCCAGCAGTCCCACTCACCTGTCCAATAACTATGGCTACACCTTC. Its protein product is CASSPTHLSNNYGYTF.

The chain employs TRBV4-1 and TRBJ1-4; D gene unclear. The germline V and J ends were trimmed by 1 base and 5 bases, with 14 bases remaining between them. The germline V gene encodes CDR1 MGHRA and CDR2 YSYEKL. The CDR3 runs to 16 residues. In DNA, the CDR3 is TGCGCCAGCAGCCAAGTTGTGGGAGCCTGGAATGAAAAACTGTTTTTT. The encoded protein is CASSQVVGAWNEKLFF.

The chain joins TRBV4-2 to TRBJ1-5, with 9 bases matching TRBD1. The CDR3 loop spans 17 amino acids. CDR1 LGHNA and CDR2 YNFKEQ come from the germline V gene. The V segment lost 1 base and the J segment 2 bases; nucleotides outside the gene matches: 6. CDR3 nucleotides: TGTGCCAGCAGCCAAGGTACAGGGGGCTCTGGCAATCAGCCCCAGCATTTT. Translating it yields CASSQGTGGSGNQPQHF.

This sequence joins TRBV7-2 and TRBJ1-5; D might be TRBD1 (5 bases). V lost 2 bases and J 7 bases, leaving 9 bases between the germline ends. CDR1 and CDR2 (germline): SGHTA, FQGNSA. The CDR3 contains 13 residues. The CDR3 bases are TGTGCCAGCAGCTTACAACAGGACCAGCCCCAGCATTTT. This encodes CASSLQQDQPQHF. Filled out from reference TRBV7-2 and TRBJ1-5, the complete variable domain reads GAGVSQSPSNKVTEKGKDVELRCDPISGHTALYWYRQSLGQGLEFLIYFQGNSAPDKSGLPSDRFSAERTGGSVSTLTIQRTQQEDSAVYLCASSLQQDQPQHFGDGTRLSIL.

In its sample, this clone was seen once. V usage is TRBV7-2 and J usage is TRBJ2-4; D is uncertain. CDR1 is SGHTA, CDR2 FQGNSA, per germline. The V end was cut by 5 bases, the J end by 7 bases, with 15 bases between. The CDR3 contains 14 residues. DNA of the CDR3: TGTGCCAGCAGCCCTACCCGCGAGGCGAACATTCAGTACTTC. Its protein product is CASSPTREANIQYF.

The chain is built from TRBV4-1 and TRBJ1-2; TRBD1 might be the D (5 bases). The V end lost 4 bases, the J end lost 2 bases, and 11 bases lay between the germline ends. Per germline, CDR1 MGHRA and CDR2 YSYEKL. The CDR3 is 14 amino acids. CDR3 loop: CASSPLTANYGYTF. The CDR3 region has the DNA TGCGCCAGCAGCCCCCTGACAGCCAACTATGGCTACACCTTC.

The V and J genes are TRBV5-1 and TRBJ1-1, with 8 bases aligning to TRBD1. V trimming: 1 base; J trimming: 4 bases; junction bases outside the gene matches: 3. Germline CDR1 reads SGHRS; CDR2 reads YFSETQ. The CDR3 runs to 14 residues. The CDR3 spells CASSLQDRGTEAFF. As DNA, the CDR3 is TGCGCCAGCAGCTTGCAAGACAGGGGCACTGAAGCTTTCTTT.

This clone was seen only once. The genes are TRBV2 and TRBJ1-4; D remains unclear. V lost 6 bases and J lost 8, with 10 bases in between. This CDR3 spans 12 amino acids. The germline V gene has CDR1 SNHLY and CDR2 FYNNEI. CDR3 bases: TGTGCCAGCAGCCTAATACAGGAAAAACTGTTTTTT. Translation gives CASSLIQEKLFF. Looking up the rest from reference TRBV2 and TRBJ1-4 gives the full variable domain: EPEVTQTPSHQVTQMGQEVILRCVPISNHLYFYWYRQILGQKVEFLVSFYNNEISEKSEIFDDQFSVERPDGSNFTLKIRSTKLEDSAMYFCASSLIQEKLFFGSGTQLSVL.

The V gene is TRBV2, the J gene TRBJ2-1, with D possibly being TRBD2 (7 bases). Between the trimmed V and J ends, which lost 7 bases and 7 bases, there was a span of 17 bases. The CDR3 runs 14 residues. Per germline, CDR1 SNHLY and CDR2 FYNNEI. CDR3 DNA: TGTGCCAGCAAGGGAGGGAGGGGGACGAATGAGCAGTTCTTC. It encodes CASKGGRGTNEQFF. The variable domain in full, completed from reference TRBV2 and TRBJ2-1, reads EPEVTQTPSHQVTQMGQEVILRCVPISNHLYFYWYRQILGQKVEFLVSFYNNEISEKSEIFDDQFSVERPDGSNFTLKIRSTKLEDSAMYFCASKGGRGTNEQFFGPGTRLTVL.

This clone was detected only once. The chain's CDR3 is CASSLGQGYSPLHF. The DNA of the CDR3 is TGTGCCAGCAGCCTAGGACAGGGATATTCACCCCTCCACTTT. The rearrangement links TRBV7-2 to TRBJ1-6, with 8 positions matching TRBD1. Germline values: CDR1 SGHTA, CDR2 FQGNSA. The CDR3 covers 14 residues. V trimming: 5 bases; J trimming: 8 bases; junction bases outside the gene matches: 5.

With respect to this clone: One end of the junction fails to match germline, which may point to a read error. The gene calls are TRBV20-1 and TRBJ2-7; 10 nucleotides agree with TRBD1. Germline V gene lookup returns CDR1 DFQATT and CDR2 SNEGSKA (reference sequence). The length of the CDR3 is 11 residues. This CDR3 reads CSASYGQGEAF. DNA for the CDR3: TGCAGTGCTAGTTATGGACAGGGGGAGGCTTTC.

The J gene is TRBJ1-1, the V gene TRBV30; 11 positions match TRBD1. Germline CDR1 reads GTSNPN; CDR2 reads SVGIG (reference sequence). After removal of 4 bases from V and 4 bases from J, the junction contained 5 bases not matched to a gene. The CDR3 runs to 14 residues. The CDR3 DNA sequence: TGTGCCTGGACTAGGACAGGGGGCTCCACTGAAGCTTTCTTT. Encoded protein: CAWTRTGGSTEAFF.

The rearrangement joins TRBV5-1 to TRBJ2-1; 9 bases fit TRBD2. The germline V gene has CDR1 SGHRS and CDR2 YFSETQ. This CDR3 has 16 amino acids. Trimming at V came to 6 bases and at J to 5 bases, leaving 12 bases not matched to a gene. The CDR3 loop reads CASTERIAGVNNEQFF. In DNA form, the CDR3 reads TGCGCCAGCACCGAGAGGATAGCGGGGGTTAACAATGAGCAGTTCTTC.

This chain links TRBV19 with TRBJ1-3, with 7 bases fitting TRBD1. The ends lost 5 bases at V and 7 bases at J; junction bases unmatched: 14. The germline V gene has CDR1 LNHDA and CDR2 SQIVND (reference sequence). The CDR3 totals 16 residues. CDR3: CASSPGTVQSRNTIYF. CDR3 nucleotides: TGTGCCAGTAGTCCCGGGACAGTTCAGAGCCGGAACACCATATATTTT.

The chain combines TRBV7-6 with TRBJ1-6, with D perhaps TRBD1 (6 bases). This CDR3 comprises 14 residues. Germline V gene sequence: CDR1 SGHVS, CDR2 FNYEAQ. The V and J ends lost 5 bases and 7 bases respectively, with 12 bases between them. The CDR3 region is CASSLDSQNSPLHF. DNA for the CDR3: TGTGCCAGCAGCCTGGACAGTCAGAATTCACCCCTCCACTTT.

This chain's CDR3 is CASSLTGRSTGELFF. Written as DNA, the CDR3 is TGCGCCAGCAGCTTGACAGGCCGGAGCACCGGGGAGCTGTTTTTT. This sequence joins TRBV10-2 and TRBJ2-2; weak D call: TRBD1 (6 bases). The CDR3 is 15 amino acids. Per germline, CDR1 WSHSY and CDR2 SAAADI. Trimming left V 6 bases short and J 4 bases short, with 15 bases between.

The chain carries TRBV5-1 and TRBJ1-1, with D possibly matching TRBD1 (5 bases). V lost 4 bases to trimming and J lost 0 bases, with 13 bases between them. Germline V CDR1 and CDR2: SGHRS, YFSETQ. CDR3 length: 15 amino acids. The CDR3 bases are TGCGCCAGCAGCAGGGGACTTTCTATGAACACTGAAGCTTTCTTT. It specifies CASSRGLSMNTEAFF.

The CDR3 here is CASSYGISYGYTF. CDR3 bases: TGTGCCAGCAGTTACGGTATTAGCTATGGCTACACCTTC. This chain joins TRBV6-5 and TRBJ1-2; D is undetermined. V was trimmed by 2 bases and J by 4 bases, leaving 8 bases between them. CDR3 length equals 13 residues. CDR1 and CDR2 (germline): MNHEY, SVGAGI.